This note documents a single TCR beta chain sequence. What it recognizes is unknown. This sequence may be a read error, since a much larger clone differs from it by one base. Germline V gene sequence: CDR1 SGHDN, CDR2 FVKESK. This CDR3 comprises 17 residues. V lost 1 base to trimming and J lost 1 base, with 15 bases between them. The data stem from a study of molecular identifiers for immune sequencing clone quantification. Findings and limits, study-wide: Sizes of clones that are highly expanded could be underestimated (if identical TCR molecules share a barcode). Over 97% of effector molecules, but under 1% in naive cells, were held by clones with more than 20 RNA copies.

For naive CD8 T cells, sorting used the CD8+CD4-CCR7+CD45RA+ phenotype. Previously described methods with listed TCR primers produced the bulk TCR libraries. TCRdb re-derived calls from the PCR reads in MiXCR, one entry per CDR3 protein. This table holds about half a million distinct CDR3 sequences, less than 30% found once. This chain joins TRBV14 and TRBJ2-3; D is perhaps TRBD1 (6 bases). This TCR was sampled from a human donor in good health. Some libraries in this study had Jurkat cell RNA spiked in. Sequenced material: naive CD8+ T cells from blood, with Jurkat cell RNA spiked in. Subset meaning: FACS-sorted CD8+CD4-CCR7+CD45RA+ naive T cells. The CDR3 loop reads CASSQGNRAPRTDTQYF. For the CDR3, the DNA is TGTGCCAGCAGCCAAGGGAACAGGGCGCCCCGCACAGATACGCAGTATTTT. Based on the CDR3 plus reference TRBV14 and TRBJ2-3, the full variable domain is EAGVTQFPSHSVIEKGQTVTLRCDPISGHDNLYWYRRVMGKEIKFLLHFVKESKQDESGMPNNRFLAERTGGTYSTLKVQPAELEDSGVYFCASSQGNRAPRTDTQYFGPGTRLTVL.